This TCR beta chain stems from a study of regulatory T cells in long-lasting Graves disease. Arm-PCR with iRepertoire HTBI primers amplified the CDR3 regions for these TCR beta libraries. One entry per CDR3 protein, called by TCRdb with MiXCR from the multiplex PCR reads. The table has 350,000 to 500,000 distinct CDR3 sequences, about 17% seen once; the top ten hold around 11%. Time point specified: newly diagnosed GD, antithyroid drugs for less than 3 months. Extracted RNA from PBMCs served as the source of the TCR library. This clonotype came up many times. Trimming took 4 bases from V and 6 from J; bases not matched to a gene: 5. Germline CDR1 MGHRA, CDR2 YSYEKL. This CDR3 is built from 15 residues. The data were also submitted as part of a second study, on T cells in Graves' hyperthyroidism and ophthalmopathy.

This TCR was recovered from a woman in her 30s with Graves disease. The chain couples TRBV4-1 to TRBJ2-7; 14 bases align to TRBD2. The specimen comprised peripheral blood mononuclear cells (PBMCs), sampled at new diagnosis, from a patient treated with antithyroid drugs. This chain's CDR3 is CASSLGTSGSREQYF. DNA for the CDR3: TGCGCCAGCAGCCTTGGGACTAGCGGGAGCCGCGAGCAGTACTTC.